The 6 T cell receptor beta chains below were found in one sample sequenced in a study of T cell responses to AZD1222 COVID-19 vaccine. Sequencing used immunoSEQ multiplex PCR; TCRdb keeps in-frame clones, though not all of them. The sample includes fewer than 130,000 clones, roughly 89% of them seen just once. The sample in question was peripheral blood, obtained 28 days after the second AZD1222 dose. All receptors derive from an adult who received the AZD1222 COVID-19 vaccine.

V and J are TRBV19 and TRBJ1-2, with TRBD1 matching over 9 bases. J gave up 4 bases and V 6 bases, and 6 bases lay outside the gene matches. Per the germline V gene, CDR1 is LNHDA and CDR2 is SQIVND (reference sequence). CDR3 length: 14 residues. CDR3 coding DNA: TGTGCCAGTAGAACTCGACAGGGGGTCTATGGCTACACCTTC. Translating gives CASRTRQGVYGYTF. The variable domain in full, with the rest retrieved from reference TRBV19 and TRBJ1-2, is DGGITQSPKYLFRKEGQNVTLSCEQNLNHDAMYWYRQDPGQGLRLIYYSQIVNDFQKGDIAEGYSVSREKKESFPLTVTSAQKNPTAFYLCASRTRQGVYGYTFGSGTRLTVV.

Written as DNA, the CDR3 is TGTGCCAGCAGCTCTCAAGGAGAGGCTAATGAAAAACTGTTTTTT. Translated, it gives CASSSQGEANEKLFF. This chain uses TRBV7-9 with TRBJ1-4; D remains ambiguous. The CDR3 is 15 amino acids. V was pared by 4 bases and J by 3 bases, with 12 bases between. Germline V lookup: CDR1 SEHNR, CDR2 FQNEAQ (reference sequence).

V usage is TRBV13 and J usage is TRBJ2-1; perhaps TRBD2 as D (5 bases). The germline V gene encodes CDR1 PRHDT and CDR2 FYEKMQ (reference sequence). There are 14 residues in the CDR3. V lost 11 bases to trimming and J lost 5 bases, with 19 bases between them. This CDR3 reads CAGLKSGGNNEQFF. The DNA for the CDR3 is TGTGCCGGCTTAAAAAGCGGAGGAAACAATGAGCAGTTCTTC.

This chain links TRBV30 with TRBJ2-2; D not resolved. Germline CDR1 and CDR2: GTSNPN and SVGIG (reference sequence). The length of the CDR3 is 14 residues. The V gene lost 1 base and the J gene lost 3 bases, with 9 bases spanning the gap. CDR3 coding DNA: TGTGCCTGGAGTGGAAAAGGGTACACCGGGGAGCTGTTTTTT. Amino acid sequence: CAWSGKGYTGELFF.

V gene TRBV15 combines with J gene TRBJ1-1; no firm D call. The CDR3 is 15 residues long. Per the germline V gene, CDR1 is LNHNV and CDR2 is YYDKDF (reference sequence). Trimming removed 3 bases from V and 5 bases from J, with 16 bases in between. CDR3 protein: CATSRAEATLTEAFF. The CDR3 nucleotides are TGTGCCACCAGCAGGGCTGAGGCAACTTTGACTGAAGCTTTCTTT.

V usage is TRBV12-5 and J usage is TRBJ1-1; unclear D gene. Germline V gene lookup returns CDR1 LGHNT and CDR2 FRNRAP. The V gene lost 0 bases and the J gene lost 3 bases, with 11 bases spanning the gap. There are 15 residues in the CDR3. CDR3 in amino acids: CASGLVDLRDTEAFF. Written as DNA, the CDR3 is TGTGCTAGTGGTTTGGTAGACCTCCGGGACACTGAAGCTTTCTTT.